Following are 27 T cell receptor beta chains from one sample sequenced in a study of technical replicates of blood from a few donors. Only in-frame clones appear in the TCRdb table, and some are missing; sequencing was by immunoSEQ multiplex PCR. The table includes tens of thousands of clones, about 96% detected once. Sequencing was carried out using T cells isolated from PBMCs. These receptors were obtained from a human donor in good health.

Worth noting for this clone: Different DNA sequences within this sample yield the same CDR3. V gene TRBV6-5 combines with J gene TRBJ1-1; D ambiguous. The CDR3 contains 14 residues. The V end lost 4 bases, the J end lost 5 bases, and 14 bases lay between the germline ends. Germline loops: CDR1 MNHEY, CDR2 SVGAGI. The DNA for the CDR3 is TGTGCCAGCAGTTCCCCGCGGGCAACTACTGAAGCTTTCTTT. This sequence encodes CASSSPRATTEAFF.

V is TRBV9 and J is TRBJ2-3, with TRBD2 identical over 10 bases. Germline-derived CDR1 and CDR2 are SGDLS and YYNGEE. The CDR3 length is 16 residues. Trimming removed 0 bases from V and 9 bases from J; junction bases left unmatched: 10. DNA of the CDR3: TGTGCCAGCAGCGTAGGCCATAGTCTAGCGGGAGTCACGCAGTATTTT. Translating it yields CASSVGHSLAGVTQYF.

The chain links TRBV27 to TRBJ2-1; 8 bases match TRBD2. The J segment lost 6 bases and the V segment lost 5 bases, leaving 9 bases of the junction unmatched. This CDR3 has 15 amino acids. Germline values: CDR1 MNHEY, CDR2 SMNVEV (reference sequence). CDR3 residues: CASSPRGTSPNEQFF. In DNA form, the CDR3 reads TGTGCCAGCAGTCCCCGGGGGACTAGTCCCAATGAGCAGTTCTTC.

The chain carries TRBV28 and TRBJ1-5; tentative D call: TRBD1 (6 bases). V lost 6 bases and J 7 bases, leaving 25 bases between the germline ends. The CDR3 has 17 residues. Germline V gene lookup returns CDR1 MDHEN and CDR2 SYDVKM. As DNA, the CDR3 is TGTGCCAGCAGGATAACAGGGACTAGCTTAACTAAGCAGCCCCAGCATTTT. It yields the protein CASRITGTSLTKQPQHF.

The chain is built from TRBV18 and TRBJ2-1; possibly TRBD1 for D (5 bases). Trimming pared 3 bases from V and 0 bases from J, leaving 9 bases between. Per germline, CDR1 KGHSH and CDR2 LQKENI. CDR3 length equals 15 residues. The DNA of the CDR3 is TGTGCCAGCTCACCGAGGCAGGGCTCCTACAATGAGCAGTTCTTC. It yields the protein CASSPRQGSYNEQFF.

Written as DNA, the CDR3 is TGTGCCAGCAGCTTAGTTGGGACAGGGACTCGTGCAGCTTTCTTT. Protein: CASSLVGTGTRAAFF. The rearrangement joins TRBV11-3 to TRBJ1-1; TRBD1 matches 9 bases. There are 15 residues in the CDR3. Germline assignment: CDR1 SGHNT and CDR2 YENEEA. After removal of 1 base from V and 10 bases from J, the junction contained 10 bases not matched to a gene. The full variable domain, completed using reference TRBV11-3 and TRBJ1-1, is EAGVVQSPRYKIIEKKQPVAFWCNPISGHNTLYWYLQNLGQGPELLIRYENEEAVDDSQLPKDRFSAERLKGVDSTLKIQPAELGDSAVYLCASSLVGTGTRAAFFGQGTRLTVV.

The chain joins TRBV4-3 to TRBJ2-1, with 9 bases matching TRBD2. Unmatched junction bases numbered 2, after V lost 1 base and J lost 10 bases. The CDR3 length is 13 residues. The germline V gene encodes CDR1 LGHNA and CDR2 YSLEER. The CDR3 protein is CASSQAGLAEQFF. The CDR3 coding sequence is TGCGCCAGCAGCCAAGCCGGACTAGCGGAGCAGTTCTTC.

This chain links TRBV27 with TRBJ2-7, with 9 nucleotides matching TRBD1. The trim removed 5 bases at V and 9 bases at J, leaving 5 bases unmatched. Germline values: CDR1 MNHEY, CDR2 SMNVEV (reference sequence). CDR3 length equals 12 residues. This CDR3 reads CASSTTGGGQYF. CDR3 bases: TGTGCCAGCAGTACAACAGGGGGCGGGCAGTACTTC.

This clone has just one count. The chain carries TRBV18 and TRBJ1-1, with no clear D. The germline gives CDR1 KGHSH, CDR2 LQKENI. The CDR3 runs to 15 residues. V lost 6 bases to trimming and J lost 1 base, with 15 bases between them. For the CDR3, the DNA is TGTGCCAGCTCTCCAACCGGAGCTACGAACACTGAAGCTTTCTTT. Protein: CASSPTGATNTEAFF.

The rearrangement uses TRBV2 and TRBJ2-7, with a weak D call TRBD2 (6 bases). The CDR3 contains 13 residues. From germline, CDR1 is SNHLY and CDR2 FYNNEI. The V gene lost 10 bases and the J gene lost 2 bases, with 15 bases spanning the gap. The chain's CDR3 is CATSERATYEQYF. In DNA form, the CDR3 reads TGTGCCACCTCGGAGCGGGCGACCTACGAGCAGTACTTC.

V gene TRBV10-1 combines with J gene TRBJ2-5; 8 bases map to TRBD2. This CDR3 has 14 amino acids. J gave up 0 bases and V 6 bases, and 3 bases lay outside the gene matches. Germline assignment: CDR1 WNHNN and CDR2 SYGVQD (reference sequence). The CDR3 nucleotides read TGCGCCAGCAGCTCGGGAGGGTACCAAGAGACCCAGTACTTC. Translation gives CASSSGGYQETQYF.

The chain has TRBV5-6 and TRBJ2-7, with 7 bases matching TRBD1. Trimming cost V 6 bases and J 3 bases; bases outside gene matches: 9. This CDR3 region has 14 residues. CDR1 is SGHDT and CDR2 is YYEEEE in the germline V gene. The CDR3 region is CASTPGQNFYEQYF. The CDR3, as DNA: TGTGCCAGCACTCCGGGACAGAATTTCTACGAGCAGTACTTC.

This chain links TRBV29-1 with TRBJ1-2; D perhaps matches TRBD1 (5 bases). The CDR3 is 12 amino acids. The germline V gene has CDR1 SQVTM and CDR2 ANQGSEA. Trimming removed 4 bases at V and 3 bases at J, with 9 bases between. The DNA of the CDR3 is TGCAGCGTTGCGGGGGTGCACTATGGCTACACCTTC. Its protein product is CSVAGVHYGYTF.

This chain joins TRBV28 and TRBJ1-5; possible D gene TRBD1, 5 bases. CDR1 is MDHEN, CDR2 SYDVKM, per germline. CDR3 length equals 15 residues. Deletions cut 3 bases from V and 2 bases from J, with 11 bases between. Written as DNA, the CDR3 is TGTGCCAGCAGTTTTCGCGGGGCTGGCAATCAGCCCCAGCATTTT. This translates into CASSFRGAGNQPQHF.

This clone showed up just once. The chain employs TRBV21-1 and TRBJ1-5. TRBV21-1 counts as a pseudogene. The CDR3 consists of 19 residues. The CDR3 DNA reads TGTGCCAGCAGCTACCACCGTCCCTCGGGGGATTTCGGCAATCAGCCCCAGCATTTT. Translating it yields CASSYHRPSGDFGNQPQHF.

The chain employs TRBV30 and TRBJ2-7; 7 bases are shared with TRBD1. The CDR3 runs 13 residues. Germline assignment: CDR1 GTSNPN and CDR2 SVGIG (reference sequence). Trimming cost V 7 bases and J 2 bases; bases outside gene matches: 8. CDR3 DNA: TGTGCCTATAGACAGGGCGCGGCCTACGAGCAGTACTTC. It specifies CAYRQGAAYEQYF.

The chain is built from TRBV7-9 and TRBJ2-7; no definite D call. The CDR3 loop spans 12 amino acids. Germline lookup yields CDR1 SEHNR and CDR2 FQNEAQ (reference sequence). V was shortened by 1 base and J by 5 bases, with 6 bases between the two germline ends. The DNA of the CDR3 is TGTGCCAGCAGCTTAGGTCCAGACGAGCAGTACTTC. This codes for CASSLGPDEQYF.

The chain couples TRBV7-2 to TRBJ2-3, with 14 bases lining up with TRBD2. The CDR3 spans 18 residues. The junction had 15 bases not matched to a gene; V was cut back by 6 bases and J by 7 bases. Per germline, CDR1 SGHTA and CDR2 FQGNSA. The CDR3 DNA follows: TGTGCCAGCAGTACAGCTTCACCGGGACTAGCGGGAGTAAATACGCAGTATTTT. Translating it yields CASSTASPGLAGVNTQYF.

The V call is TRBV4-1, the J call TRBJ2-5, with no clear D. V lost 1 base and J 5 bases, leaving 8 bases between the germline ends. CDR3 length: 13 residues. Germline CDR1 is MGHRA and CDR2 is YSYEKL. Here the CDR3 reads CASSQVSPETQYF. For the CDR3, the DNA is TGCGCCAGCAGCCAAGTGAGCCCGGAGACCCAGTACTTC.

The chain recombines TRBV2 with TRBJ2-7; TRBD1 matches at 11 bases. The CDR3 is 20 residues long. The V gene's germline CDR1 is SNHLY and CDR2 FYNNEI. With 0 bases clipped from V and 1 base from J, the junction kept 14 bases outside the gene matches. The CDR3 region is CASSEAVGQGALWVSYEQYF. CDR3 bases: TGTGCCAGCAGTGAAGCGGTAGGACAGGGGGCGCTTTGGGTATCCTACGAGCAGTACTTC.

This clone appeared a single time. The chain recombines TRBV5-1 with TRBJ2-1; 10 nucleotides agree with TRBD2. CDR3 length: 17 residues. CDR1 and CDR2 from the germline V gene are SGHRS and YFSETQ. V was clipped by 7 bases and J by 3 bases; unmatched bases: 13. The CDR3 sequence is CASFKMASGSIYNEQFF. In DNA, the CDR3 is TGCGCCAGCTTCAAAATGGCTAGCGGGAGTATCTACAATGAGCAGTTCTTC.

The genes are TRBV12-5 and TRBJ2-3; possible D gene TRBD2, 6 bases. Trimming pared 3 bases from V and 3 bases from J, leaving 19 bases between. The CDR3 totals 17 residues. The germline CDR1 and CDR2 sequences are LGHNT and FRNRAP. DNA of the CDR3: TGTGCTAGTGGTTTCGTGATCGGGGGAGAAGGAACAGATACGCAGTATTTT. It translates to CASGFVIGGEGTDTQYF.

The chain recombines TRBV9 with TRBJ2-1; maybe TRBD2 (6 bases). Trimming cost V 2 bases and J 8 bases, with 11 bases left between them. Germline CDR1 and CDR2: SGDLS and YYNGEE. This CDR3 contains 13 residues. The CDR3 nucleotides read TGTGCCAGCAGCGTCGGGAGAGGGGATGAGCAGTTCTTC. Protein sequence: CASSVGRGDEQFF.

The CDR3 spells CASLGLAVRGETQYF. CDR3 DNA: TGTGCCAGCCTGGGACTAGCGGTAAGGGGGGAGACCCAGTACTTC. V gene TRBV14 combines with J gene TRBJ2-5; 11 nucleotides agree with TRBD2. This CDR3 comprises 15 residues. Trimming took 8 bases from V and 5 from J; bases not matched to a gene: 10. In germline, CDR1 is SGHDN, CDR2 FVKESK. Together with reference TRBV14 and TRBJ2-5, the CDR3 gives the full variable domain: EAGVTQFPSHSVIEKGQTVTLRCDPISGHDNLYWYRRVMGKEIKFLLHFVKESKQDESGMPNNRFLAERTGGTYSTLKVQPAELEDSGVYFCASLGLAVRGETQYFGPGTRLLVL.

The V and J genes are TRBV27 and TRBJ1-2, with D possibly TRBD1 on 5 matching bases. This CDR3 is built from 13 residues. V dropped 2 bases and J dropped 5 bases, with 9 bases sitting between them. The germline gives CDR1 MNHEY, CDR2 SMNVEV (reference sequence). Written as DNA, the CDR3 is TGTGCCAGCAGTTTAGGGGGGGGGTATGGCTACACCTTC. Translation gives CASSLGGGYGYTF.

The V gene is TRBV19, the J gene TRBJ2-3, with TRBD2 matching over 7 bases. Germline CDR1 LNHDA, CDR2 SQIVND (reference sequence). With 4 bases clipped from V and 5 bases from J, the junction kept 3 bases outside the gene matches. This CDR3 has 13 residues. The CDR3, as DNA: TGTGCCAGTAGTACTTTAGCGGGAGATACGCAGTATTTT. Protein product: CASSTLAGDTQYF.

This chain joins TRBV12-5 and TRBJ2-3; TRBD2 is a possible D gene (6 bases). V lost 6 bases and J 0 bases, leaving 16 bases between the germline ends. Germline V gene data show CDR1 as LGHNT and CDR2 as FRNRAP. The CDR3 is made up of 16 amino acids. The CDR3 coding sequence is TGTGCTAGTGGCCCGGGACTTCGACTTAGCACAGATACGCAGTATTTT. This translates into CASGPGLRLSTDTQYF.